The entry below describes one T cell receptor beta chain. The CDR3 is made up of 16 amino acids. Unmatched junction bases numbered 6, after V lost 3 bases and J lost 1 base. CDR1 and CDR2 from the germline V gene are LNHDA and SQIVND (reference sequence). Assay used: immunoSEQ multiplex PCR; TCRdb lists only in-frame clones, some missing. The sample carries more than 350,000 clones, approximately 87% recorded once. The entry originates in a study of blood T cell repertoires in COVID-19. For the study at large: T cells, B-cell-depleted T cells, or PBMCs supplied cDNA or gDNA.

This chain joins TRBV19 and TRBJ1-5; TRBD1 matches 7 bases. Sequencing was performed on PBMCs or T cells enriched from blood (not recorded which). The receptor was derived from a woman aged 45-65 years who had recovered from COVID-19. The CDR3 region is CASSMGTGASNQPQHF. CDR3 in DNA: TGTGCCAGTAGTATGGGAACAGGGGCCAGCAATCAGCCCCAGCATTTT.